The rows below give T cell receptor beta chains drawn from one sample of a study of neurological immune-mediated disorders. TCRdb re-called the 5' RACE reads with MiXCR, one entry per CDR3 protein. The repertoire holds roughly 57,000 distinct CDR3 sequences, with roughly 8.3% as singletons. Sequenced sample: PBMCs. All receptors come from a woman aged 35 to 49 in good health. Both conserved end residues are trimmed from each CDR3. Each record gives: V gene, J gene, CDR3 protein.

v_call: TRBV7-2
j_call: TRBJ2-2
cdr3_aa: ASSLLPGTGELF

v_call: TRBV20-1
j_call: TRBJ1-1
cdr3_aa: SARDPPGGRTEAF

v_call: TRBV12-3/TRBV12-4
j_call: TRBJ2-1
cdr3_aa: ASSAGLRSYNEQF

v_call: TRBV4-1
j_call: TRBJ2-5
cdr3_aa: ASSQEGREKETQY

v_call: TRBV27
j_call: TRBJ2-5
cdr3_aa: ASSFSPGPIWETQY

v_call: TRBV12-3/TRBV12-4
j_call: TRBJ1-1
cdr3_aa: ASSSPSPEAF

v_call: TRBV24-1
j_call: TRBJ2-1
cdr3_aa: ATKNSGSPYNEQF

v_call: TRBV15
j_call: TRBJ1-4
cdr3_aa: ATSNRQGGEKLF

v_call: TRBV6-4
j_call: TRBJ2-5
cdr3_aa: ASSVNRDETQY

v_call: TRBV9
j_call: TRBJ1-2
cdr3_aa: ASRSHVSNYGYT

v_call: TRBV5-1
j_call: TRBJ2-1
cdr3_aa: ASSSTGAGNEQF

v_call: TRBV9
j_call: TRBJ2-1
cdr3_aa: ASSKKTGPNEQF

v_call: TRBV2
j_call: TRBJ2-7
cdr3_aa: ASSLWTSYEQY

v_call: TRBV20-1
j_call: TRBJ2-5
cdr3_aa: SAIFRGGETQY

v_call: TRBV29-1
j_call: TRBJ2-1
cdr3_aa: SVHSGGTIGSI

v_call: TRBV7-2
j_call: TRBJ1-3
cdr3_aa: ASSLGTGGNTIY

v_call: TRBV29-1
j_call: TRBJ2-2
cdr3_aa: SVLTSVNTGELF

v_call: TRBV25-1
j_call: TRBJ1-6
cdr3_aa: ASSEPYSPLH

v_call: TRBV5-6
j_call: TRBJ1-2
cdr3_aa: ASSSRDRNYYGCT